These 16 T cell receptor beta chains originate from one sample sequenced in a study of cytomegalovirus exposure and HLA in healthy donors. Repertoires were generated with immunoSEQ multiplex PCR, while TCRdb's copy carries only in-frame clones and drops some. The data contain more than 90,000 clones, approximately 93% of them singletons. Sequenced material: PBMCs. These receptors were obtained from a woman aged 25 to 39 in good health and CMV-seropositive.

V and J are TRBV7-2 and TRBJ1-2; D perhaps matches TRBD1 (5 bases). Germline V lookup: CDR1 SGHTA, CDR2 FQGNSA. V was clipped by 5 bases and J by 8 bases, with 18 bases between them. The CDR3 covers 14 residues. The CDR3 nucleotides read TGTGCCAGCAGCCCCCGTCGGGGGATTGACGGCTACACCTTC. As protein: CASSPRRGIDGYTF. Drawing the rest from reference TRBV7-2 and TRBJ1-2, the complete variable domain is GAGVSQSPSNKVTEKGKDVELRCDPISGHTALYWYRQSLGQGLEFLIYFQGNSAPDKSGLPSDRFSAERTGGSVSTLTIQRTQQEDSAVYLCASSPRRGIDGYTFGSGTRLTVV.

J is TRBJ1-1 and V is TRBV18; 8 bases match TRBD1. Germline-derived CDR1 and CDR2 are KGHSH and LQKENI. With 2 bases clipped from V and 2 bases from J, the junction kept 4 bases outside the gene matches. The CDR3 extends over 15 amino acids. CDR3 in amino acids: CASSPGTGPNTEAFF. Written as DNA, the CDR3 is TGTGCCAGCTCACCAGGGACAGGCCCTAACACTGAAGCTTTCTTT.

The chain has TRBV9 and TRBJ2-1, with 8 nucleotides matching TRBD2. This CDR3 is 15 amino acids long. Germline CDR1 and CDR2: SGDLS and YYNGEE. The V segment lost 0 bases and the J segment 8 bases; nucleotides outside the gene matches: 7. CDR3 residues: CASSVAGGSSDEQFF. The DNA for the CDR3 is TGTGCCAGCAGCGTAGCGGGAGGGTCTTCGGATGAGCAGTTCTTC.

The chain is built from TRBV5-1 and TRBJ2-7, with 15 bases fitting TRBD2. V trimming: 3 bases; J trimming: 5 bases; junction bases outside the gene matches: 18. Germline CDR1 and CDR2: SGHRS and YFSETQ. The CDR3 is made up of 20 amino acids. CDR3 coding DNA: TGCGCCAGCAGCTCATCCCTCGGACTAGCGGGAGGGCCGATTTCCGACGAGCAGTACTTC. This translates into CASSSSLGLAGGPISDEQYF.

The CDR3 DNA reads TGTGCCAGCAGCTTCTATAGCGGGGTGGCTTACAATGAGCAGTTCTTC. Translating gives CASSFYSGVAYNEQFF. The rearrangement uses TRBV7-9 and TRBJ2-1; 8 bases map to TRBD2. The CDR3 is 16 amino acids. With 3 bases clipped from V and 4 bases from J, the junction kept 8 bases outside the gene matches. CDR1 and CDR2 from the germline V gene are SEHNR and FQNEAQ (reference sequence).

Written as DNA, the CDR3 is TGCAGCGTATACAGGGGTTACGAGCAGTACTTC. It yields the protein CSVYRGYEQYF. This chain connects TRBV29-1 to TRBJ2-7, with TRBD1 matching 7 bases. The CDR3 totals 11 residues. Trimming removed 6 bases from V and 4 bases from J; junction bases left unmatched: 3. CDR1 is SQVTM, CDR2 ANQGSEA, per germline.

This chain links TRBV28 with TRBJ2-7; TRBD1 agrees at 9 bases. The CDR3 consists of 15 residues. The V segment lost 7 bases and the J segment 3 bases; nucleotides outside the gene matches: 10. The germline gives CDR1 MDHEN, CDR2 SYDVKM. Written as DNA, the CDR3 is TGTGCCAGCAACATTCCGGGACAGGGACTCTACGAGCAGTACTTC. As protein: CASNIPGQGLYEQYF.

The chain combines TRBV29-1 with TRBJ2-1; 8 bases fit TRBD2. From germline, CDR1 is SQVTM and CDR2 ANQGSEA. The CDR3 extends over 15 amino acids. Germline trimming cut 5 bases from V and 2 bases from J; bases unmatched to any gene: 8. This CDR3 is CSVSPVSGAYNEQFF. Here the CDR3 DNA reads TGCAGCGTTTCACCGGTTAGCGGGGCCTACAATGAGCAGTTCTTC.

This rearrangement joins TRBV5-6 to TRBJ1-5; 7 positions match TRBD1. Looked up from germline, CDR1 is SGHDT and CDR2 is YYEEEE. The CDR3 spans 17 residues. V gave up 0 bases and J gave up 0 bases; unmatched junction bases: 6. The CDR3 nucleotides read TGTGCCAGCAGCTTGGGACAGGGTGGGTATAGCAATCAGCCCCAGCATTTT. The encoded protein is CASSLGQGGYSNQPQHF.

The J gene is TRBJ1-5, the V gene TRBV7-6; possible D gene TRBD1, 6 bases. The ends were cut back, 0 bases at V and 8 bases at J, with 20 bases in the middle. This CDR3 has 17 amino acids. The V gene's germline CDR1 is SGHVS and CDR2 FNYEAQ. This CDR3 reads CASSLAPPVGGQEPQHF. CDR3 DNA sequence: TGTGCCAGCAGCTTAGCCCCCCCGGTAGGGGGTCAAGAGCCCCAGCATTTT.

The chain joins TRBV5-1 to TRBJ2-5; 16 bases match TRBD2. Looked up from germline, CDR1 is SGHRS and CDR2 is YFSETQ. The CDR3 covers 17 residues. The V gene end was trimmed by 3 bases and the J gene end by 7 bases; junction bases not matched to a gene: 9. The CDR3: CASSWGTSGRAAGTQYF. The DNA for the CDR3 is TGCGCCAGCAGCTGGGGGACTAGCGGGAGGGCCGCGGGGACCCAGTACTTC. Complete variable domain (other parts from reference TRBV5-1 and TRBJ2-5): KAGVTQTPRYLIKTRGQQVTLSCSPISGHRSVSWYQQTPGQGLQFLFEYFSETQRNKGNFPGRFSGRQFSNSRSEMNVSTLELGDSALYLCASSWGTSGRAAGTQYFGPGTRLLVL.

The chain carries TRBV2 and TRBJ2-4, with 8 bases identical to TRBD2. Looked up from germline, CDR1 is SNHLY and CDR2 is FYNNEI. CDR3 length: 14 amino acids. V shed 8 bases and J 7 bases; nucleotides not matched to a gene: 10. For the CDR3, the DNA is TGTGCCAGCTCCAGGGGACTAGATCCCAACATTCAGTACTTC. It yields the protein CASSRGLDPNIQYF.

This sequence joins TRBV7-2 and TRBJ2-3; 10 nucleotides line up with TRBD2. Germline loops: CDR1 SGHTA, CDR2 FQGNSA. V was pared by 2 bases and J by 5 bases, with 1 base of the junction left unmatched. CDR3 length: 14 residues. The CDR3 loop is CASSLRTSGDTQYF. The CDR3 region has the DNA TGTGCCAGCAGCTTAAGGACTAGCGGAGATACGCAGTATTTT.

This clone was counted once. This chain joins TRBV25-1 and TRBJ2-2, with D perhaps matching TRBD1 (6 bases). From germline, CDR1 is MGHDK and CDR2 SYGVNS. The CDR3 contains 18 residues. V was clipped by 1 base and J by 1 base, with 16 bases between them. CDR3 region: CASSEFGTGTLNTGELFF. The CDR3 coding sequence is TGTGCCAGCAGTGAATTTGGGACCGGGACATTGAACACCGGGGAGCTGTTTTTT.

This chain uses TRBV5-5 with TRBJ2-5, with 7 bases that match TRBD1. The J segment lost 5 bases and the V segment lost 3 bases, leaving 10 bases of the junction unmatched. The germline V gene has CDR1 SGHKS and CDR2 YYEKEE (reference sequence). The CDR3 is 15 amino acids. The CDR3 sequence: CASSSPGHRGETQYF. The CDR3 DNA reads TGTGCCAGCAGCTCCCCGGGACACAGGGGCGAGACCCAGTACTTC.

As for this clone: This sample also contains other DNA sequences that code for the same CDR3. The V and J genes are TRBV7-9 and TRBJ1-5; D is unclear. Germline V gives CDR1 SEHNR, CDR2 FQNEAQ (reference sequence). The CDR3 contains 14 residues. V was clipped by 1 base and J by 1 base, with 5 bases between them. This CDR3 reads CASSLGASNQPQHF. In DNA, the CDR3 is TGTGCCAGCAGCTTAGGGGCGAGCAATCAGCCCCAGCATTTT.